This T cell receptor (beta chain) originates from a study of T cells in Graves' hyperthyroidism and ophthalmopathy. Uncontrolled infection, other autoimmune disease, pregnancy or lactation disqualified patients from enrolment. Clinical symptoms, serum thyroxine, TRAb, thyroid ultrasound and orbital computed tomography informed diagnoses. PBMCs came from 8.5 to 10 ml fresh peripheral blood. V dropped 3 bases and J dropped 6 bases, with 15 bases sitting between them. The germline V gene encodes CDR1 SNHLY and CDR2 FYNNEI. The CDR3 has 15 amino acids. TCR beta CDR3 regions were amplified from RNA transcripts. During a first-round RT-PCR of the TCR CDR3, the HTBI primer set was used. MiXCR, applied by TCRdb to the multiplex PCR reads, yields one record per CDR3 protein. The sample has 600,000 to 900,000 distinct CDR3 sequences; 16% are singletons. Study results and caveats: Most expanded thyroid clonotypes above 0.001 recurred in blood.

To note about this clonotype: Antigen specificity is unknown.

The sequenced sample consisted of blood. The chain joins TRBV2 to TRBJ2-1; possibly TRBD2 for D (5 bases). This clonotype originated in a man younger than 30 with Graves' hyperthyroidism. Written as DNA, the CDR3 is TGTGCCAGCAGTGATGGAGGTAGCCCCTCCAATGAGCAGTTCTTC. Translation gives CASSDGGSPSNEQFF.